This TCR beta chain was sequenced during a study of PD-1 blockade in classical Hodgkin lymphoma. About the study: Nivolumab dosed at 3 mg/kg went to patients intravenously every 2 weeks.

The CDR3 has 15 residues. Germline assignment: CDR1 SGHKS and CDR2 YYEKEE (reference sequence). Unmatched junction bases numbered 6, after V lost 4 bases and J lost 2 bases. The study, taken as a whole, reports: Reported findings placed baseline TCR diversity lower in newly diagnosed patients (compared with healthy donors). Patients excluded were those beginning nivolumab under 1 year after ASCT.

There was relapse after autologous stem cell transplantation in every patient, and there was variation in brentuximab vedotin exposure. Complete response, partial response or progressive disease constituted the best responses recorded. A note on this clone: Its antigen is unidentified.

Assay: immunoSEQ multiplex PCR; the TCRdb copy retains only in-frame clones and omits some. This sample has some 95,000 clones, with about 88% found just once. The source was peripheral blood mononuclear cells (PBMCs), collected before the second cycle of nivolumab. This clonotype was sampled from a human donor with classical Hodgkin lymphoma. The chain has TRBV5-5 and TRBJ2-7, with 10 bases that match TRBD1. In DNA, the CDR3 is TGTGCCAGCAGCCAAGCCGGGACAGGGGCCTACGAGCAGTACTTC. Amino acids: CASSQAGTGAYEQYF.